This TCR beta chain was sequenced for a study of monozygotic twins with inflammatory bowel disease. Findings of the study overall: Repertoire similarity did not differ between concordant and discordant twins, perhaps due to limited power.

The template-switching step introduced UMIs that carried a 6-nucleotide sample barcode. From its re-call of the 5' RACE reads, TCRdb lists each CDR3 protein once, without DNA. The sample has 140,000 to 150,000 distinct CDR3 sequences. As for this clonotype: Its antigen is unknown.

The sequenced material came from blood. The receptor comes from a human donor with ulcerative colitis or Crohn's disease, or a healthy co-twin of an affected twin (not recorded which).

CDR3 amino acids: CASSLMMGGDYYEQYF. The V call is TRBV12-3 or TRBV12-4, the J call TRBJ2-7; TCRdb indicates TRBD1, and absent DNA this call remains unverified. The CDR3 totals 16 residues.